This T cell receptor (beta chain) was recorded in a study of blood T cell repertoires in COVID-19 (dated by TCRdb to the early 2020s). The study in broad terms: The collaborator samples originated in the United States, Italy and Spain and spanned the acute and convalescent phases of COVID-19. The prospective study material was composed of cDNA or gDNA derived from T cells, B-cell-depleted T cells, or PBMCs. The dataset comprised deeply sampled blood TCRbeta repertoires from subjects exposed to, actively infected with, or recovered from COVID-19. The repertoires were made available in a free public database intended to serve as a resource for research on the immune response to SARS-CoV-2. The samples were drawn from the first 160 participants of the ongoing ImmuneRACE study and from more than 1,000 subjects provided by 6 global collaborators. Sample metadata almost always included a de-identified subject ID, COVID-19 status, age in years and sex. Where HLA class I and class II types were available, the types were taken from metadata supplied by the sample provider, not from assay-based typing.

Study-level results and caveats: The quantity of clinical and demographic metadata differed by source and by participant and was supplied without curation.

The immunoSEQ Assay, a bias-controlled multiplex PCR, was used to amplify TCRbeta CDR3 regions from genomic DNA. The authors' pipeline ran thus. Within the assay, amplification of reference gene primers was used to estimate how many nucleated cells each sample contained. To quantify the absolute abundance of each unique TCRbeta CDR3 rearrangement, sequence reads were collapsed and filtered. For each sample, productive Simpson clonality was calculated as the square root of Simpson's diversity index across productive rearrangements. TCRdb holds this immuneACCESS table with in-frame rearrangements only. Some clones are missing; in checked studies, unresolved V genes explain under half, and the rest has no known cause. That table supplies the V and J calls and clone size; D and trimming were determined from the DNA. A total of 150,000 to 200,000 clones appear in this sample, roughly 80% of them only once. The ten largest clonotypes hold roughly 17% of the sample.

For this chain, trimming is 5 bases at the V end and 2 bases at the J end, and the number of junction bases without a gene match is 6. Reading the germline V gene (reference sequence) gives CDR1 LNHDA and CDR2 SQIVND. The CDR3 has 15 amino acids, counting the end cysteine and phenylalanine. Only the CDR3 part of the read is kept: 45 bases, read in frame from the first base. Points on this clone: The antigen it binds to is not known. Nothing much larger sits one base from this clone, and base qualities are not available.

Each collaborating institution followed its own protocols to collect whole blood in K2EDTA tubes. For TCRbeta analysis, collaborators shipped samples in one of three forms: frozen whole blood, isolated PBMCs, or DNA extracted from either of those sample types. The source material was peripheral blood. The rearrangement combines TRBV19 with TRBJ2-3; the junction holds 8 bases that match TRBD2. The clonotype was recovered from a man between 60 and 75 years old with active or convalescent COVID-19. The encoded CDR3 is CASSLSGSFTDTQYF. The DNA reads TGTGCCAGTAGTCTGAGCGGGAGCTTCACAGATACGCAGTATTTT.